The sequence of this T cell receptor beta chain was determined in a study of CD8 T cells in ankylosing spondylitis. Whole-study results and caveats: Clones tied to disease were said to be significantly enriched in matched ankylosing spondylitis synovial fluid.

Germline lookup yields CDR1 SGHRS and CDR2 YFSETQ. There are 17 residues in the CDR3. V gave up 4 bases and J gave up 0 bases; unmatched junction bases: 12. MiXCR, applied by TCRdb to the 5' RACE reads, yields one record per CDR3 protein. The sample carries more than 300,000 distinct CDR3 sequences, 11% recorded once. Many counts were recorded for this clonotype. Its antigen is unknown. V gene TRBV5-1 combines with J gene TRBJ2-7; 8 bases map to TRBD1. Material: blood, either unsorted or a sorted T cell fraction (not recorded which). The sequence was obtained from a female donor with ankylosing spondylitis or in good health (not recorded which). In nucleotides, the CDR3 is TGCGCCAGCAGCAAACGGCCGGGACAGGAAGCCTCCTACGAGCAGTACTTC. Translation gives CASSKRPGQEASYEQYF.